The 10 T cell receptor beta chains below all came from one sample that was sequenced in a study of T cell responses to AZD1222 COVID-19 vaccine. The assay was immunoSEQ multiplex PCR, and TCRdb's table has in-frame clones only and misses some. Of around 84,000 clones detected, approximately 85% appear once; the ten largest clones hold around 9.3%. Sample: peripheral blood, taken 28 days after the second AZD1222 dose. These receptors were collected from an adult who received the AZD1222 COVID-19 vaccine.

The V call is TRBV11-2, the J call TRBJ1-6; D not resolved. CDR3 length: 15 amino acids. Per germline, CDR1 SGHAT and CDR2 FQNNGV. V was clipped by 5 bases and J by 8 bases, with 16 bases between them. CDR3 coding DNA: TGTGCCAGCAGCGCGCCGGAAGCAGTTCATTCACCCCTCCACTTT. It encodes CASSAPEAVHSPLHF.

CDR3 coding DNA: TGTGCCAGCAGCGCGAGCTGGCAGGGGACCTACGAGCAGTACTTC. It codes for CASSASWQGTYEQYF. This chain connects TRBV9 to TRBJ2-7, with D perhaps TRBD1 (6 bases). Germline V CDR1 and CDR2: SGDLS, YYNGEE. The CDR3 length is 15 residues. V gave up 3 bases and J gave up 2 bases, with 15 bases separating them.

This chain connects TRBV27 to TRBJ1-2; 8 nucleotides line up with TRBD1. J gave up 3 bases and V 5 bases, and 8 bases lay outside the gene matches. The CDR3 consists of 15 residues. Germline V lookup: CDR1 MNHEY, CDR2 SMNVEV (reference sequence). CDR3 in DNA: TGTGCCAGCAGTATTCGACAGGGGACCCACTATGGCTACACCTTC. Protein sequence: CASSIRQGTHYGYTF.

The genes are TRBV5-1 and TRBJ2-7; D uncertain. Germline CDR1 is SGHRS and CDR2 is YFSETQ. The V end lost 0 bases, the J end lost 3 bases, and 4 bases lay between the germline ends. The CDR3 has 12 residues. The CDR3 nucleotides are TGCGCCAGCAGCTTGGATCGCTACGAGCAGTACTTC. Translated, it gives CASSLDRYEQYF.

This clone was counted once. This rearrangement joins TRBV11-2 to TRBJ2-7; D remains unclear. Trimming left V 2 bases short and J 3 bases short, with 11 bases between. CDR1 and CDR2 from the germline V gene are SGHAT and FQNNGV. CDR3 length: 14 amino acids. Here the CDR3 DNA reads TGTGCCAGCAGCTTATCCCTGGCCAACTACGAGCAGTACTTC. Translated, it gives CASSLSLANYEQYF.

This sequence joins TRBV3-1 (or the pseudogene TRBV3-2) and TRBJ2-5; weak D call: TRBD2 (5 bases). The CDR3 covers 14 residues. Between the trimmed V and J ends, which lost 0 bases and 5 bases, there was a span of 10 bases. The germline gives CDR1 LGHDT, CDR2 YNNKEL (reference sequence). The CDR3 nucleotides read TGTGCCAGCAGCCAAGATGCACGGGGTGAGACCCAGTACTTC. Protein product: CASSQDARGETQYF.

This clone has a single count. The chain uses TRBV28 and TRBJ1-3; possibly TRBD1 for D (5 bases). The CDR3 spans 13 residues. Germline lookup yields CDR1 MDHEN and CDR2 SYDVKM. Trimming left V 8 bases short and J 0 bases short, with 8 bases between. The DNA for the CDR3 is TGTGCCAGCGTGGGGGTCTCTGGAAACACCATATATTTT. Protein: CASVGVSGNTIYF.

V is TRBV15 and J is TRBJ2-2; 10 bases are a match to TRBD1. The CDR3 runs to 20 residues. The V gene's germline CDR1 is LNHNV and CDR2 YYDKDF (reference sequence). The J segment lost 3 bases and the V segment lost 0 bases, leaving 13 bases of the junction unmatched. The CDR3 DNA sequence: TGTGCCACCAGCAGAGATCTATTAGTAGGGGACAGGGGATACACCGGGGAGCTGTTTTTT. It specifies CATSRDLLVGDRGYTGELFF.

V is TRBV15 and J is TRBJ2-4, with 8 bases aligning to TRBD1. Germline V gene sequence: CDR1 LNHNV, CDR2 YYDKDF (reference sequence). With V trimmed by 5 bases and J by 7 bases, 7 bases remained unmatched. There are 14 residues in the CDR3. The CDR3 DNA sequence: TGTGCCACCAGCCCTCGGACAGGGACGAACATTCAGTACTTC. Translated: CATSPRTGTNIQYF.

This chain links TRBV6-2 or TRBV6-3 with TRBJ1-2, with a weak D call TRBD1 (6 bases). The CDR3 spans 14 residues. V was pared by 4 bases and J by 4 bases, with 13 bases between. The germline gives CDR1 MNHEY, CDR2 SVGEGT. The CDR3 nucleotides read TGTGCCAGCAGTTCAACAGGGCCCATCTATGGCTACACCTTC. Protein product: CASSSTGPIYGYTF.